The present T cell receptor beta chain was sequenced within a study of shared clonotypes between healthy human individuals. Findings of the study overall: Shared clonotypes across all four donors exceeded non-shared ones in generation probability.

Points on this clone: The antigen is undetermined.

The V gene's germline CDR1 is SNHLY and CDR2 FYNNEI. V lost 3 bases, J lost 1 base, and 9 bases lay in between. The CDR3 contains 14 residues. The deep-level immunoSEQ assay was used. 200 to 250 ng DNA, tens of thousands of T cell genomes, went into each sorted-subset replicate PCR. TCRdb's table, derived via immunoSEQ multiplex PCR, lists solely in-frame clones and lacks some. This sample carries approximately 2.5 million clones, 90% to 95% of them seen once, and the ten largest clones take roughly 0.13%. The sequenced sample was naive CD4+ T cells sorted from blood. As for subset: CD45RA+ positively selected. The source of this sequence is a man in his late teens or twenties in good health. The V and J genes are TRBV2 and TRBJ2-5; D is possibly TRBD1 (6 bases). CDR3 sequence reads: CASSDRTAQETQYF. The CDR3 DNA is TGTGCCAGCAGTGACCGGACAGCCCAAGAGACCCAGTACTTC.